Below are 24 T cell receptor beta chains sequenced from a single sample in a study of neurological immune-mediated disorders. TCRdb ran MiXCR on the 5' RACE reads and lists one entry per CDR3 protein. The table includes roughly 90,000 distinct CDR3 sequences, roughly 3.3% detected once. The sample taken for sequencing was PBMCs. Receptors were obtained from a woman aged 45-59 years with multiple sclerosis.

At least ten counts were recorded for this clonotype. The chain joins TRBV20-1 to TRBJ2-1; weak D call: TRBD2 (6 bases). The V end lost 5 bases, the J end lost 7 bases, and 18 bases lay between the germline ends. The length of the CDR3 is 14 residues. Germline-derived CDR1 and CDR2 are DFQATT and SNEGSKA (reference sequence). As DNA, the CDR3 is TGCAGTGCTCAACCACCGGGACTGTCAAATGAGCAGTTCTTC. Translation: CSAQPPGLSNEQFF.

This clonotype was recorded at least ten times. The chain combines TRBV7-9 with TRBJ1-6, with TRBD1 matching over 8 bases. Germline assignment: CDR1 SEHNR and CDR2 FQNEAQ (reference sequence). The V segment lost 11 bases and the J segment 6 bases; nucleotides outside the gene matches: 6. This CDR3 has 13 amino acids. CDR3: CAGRTGTNSPLHF. The CDR3 DNA is TGTGCCGGAAGGACAGGGACTAATTCACCCCTCCACTTT.

There are many counts of this clonotype. The CDR3 nucleotides are TGTGCCATCAGTGAGTCGGATAGGGGGCCCTACGAGCAGTACTTC. Protein sequence: CAISESDRGPYEQYF. This chain connects TRBV10-3 to TRBJ2-7, with TRBD1 identical over 7 bases. CDR3 length: 15 residues. The V gene end was trimmed by 0 bases and the J gene end by 2 bases; junction bases not matched to a gene: 4. CDR1 is ENHRY and CDR2 is SYGVKD in the germline V gene.

This clonotype was seen ten or more times. This sequence joins TRBV7-2 and TRBJ1-5, with no clear D. The CDR3 consists of 12 residues. V shed 2 bases and J shed 5 bases, with 4 bases lying between them. In germline, CDR1 is SGHTA, CDR2 FQGNSA. CDR3 sequence (DNA): TGTGCCAGCAGCTTAAACCATCAGCCCCAGCATTTT. It translates to CASSLNHQPQHF.

The table lists this clonotype with many counts. V is TRBV5-1 and J is TRBJ2-2; D is unclear. V lost 3 bases to trimming and J lost 2 bases, with 14 bases between them. The germline gives CDR1 SGHRS, CDR2 YFSETQ. The CDR3 length is 16 residues. CDR3 sequence: CASSYSGGTNTGELFF. The CDR3 DNA reads TGCGCCAGCAGCTATTCTGGTGGAACAAACACCGGGGAGCTGTTTTTT.

This clonotype was seen many times. V gene TRBV7-6 combines with J gene TRBJ1-3, with D unclear. The CDR3 is 15 residues long. The germline gives CDR1 SGHVS, CDR2 FNYEAQ. With 5 bases removed from V and 4 bases from J, the gap between germline ends came to 15 bases. The CDR3 DNA is TGTGCCAGCAGCCTATCCCGGGGATCCGGAAACACCATATATTTT. Protein: CASSLSRGSGNTIYF.

In its sample, this clonotype was seen many times. This chain connects TRBV7-2 to TRBJ2-3, with unresolved D. Germline lookup yields CDR1 SGHTA and CDR2 FQGNSA. Trimming removed 6 bases at V and 0 bases at J, with 10 bases between. The CDR3 is 14 residues long. The CDR3 loop is CASRKSSSTDTQYF. The CDR3 bases are TGTGCCAGCAGGAAGAGTTCTAGCACAGATACGCAGTATTTT.

A word on this clonotype: Relative to the germline gene, one junction end is altered; a read error may explain this. This chain joins TRBV7-9 and TRBJ2-7; no clear D. The CDR3 runs to 12 residues. The germline V gene encodes CDR1 SEHNR and CDR2 FQNEAQ (reference sequence). As DNA, the CDR3 is TGTGACAGCTCGACCAGCTCCTACGAGCAGTACTTC. Amino acid sequence: CDSSTSSYEQYF.

This clonotype was picked up many times. The CDR3 region is CASRSKGLGYTF. CDR3 in DNA: TGTGCCAGCAGGTCCAAGGGGTTGGGCTACACCTTC. The chain is built from TRBV28 and TRBJ1-2; possibly TRBD1 for D (5 bases). Germline lookup yields CDR1 MDHEN and CDR2 SYDVKM. The ends were cut back, 6 bases at V and 8 bases at J, with 13 bases in the middle. The CDR3 contains 12 residues.

This clonotype showed up many times. The genes are TRBV28 and TRBJ2-5, with a weak D call TRBD2 (7 bases). CDR1 and CDR2 (germline): MDHEN, SYDVKM. V lost 6 bases, J lost 0 bases, and 20 bases lay in between. The CDR3 consists of 17 residues. The CDR3 is CASREVGGGRYQETQYF. The CDR3 nucleotides read TGTGCCAGCAGGGAAGTGGGCGGGGGCCGGTACCAAGAGACCCAGTACTTC.

This clonotype has ten or more counts. CDR3 DNA sequence: TGTGCCAGCAGAGACAGGAGAACTAATGAAAAACTGTTTTTT. Residues: CASRDRRTNEKLFF. The chain joins TRBV28 to TRBJ1-4, with TRBD1 as a possible D gene (6 bases). The CDR3 runs to 14 residues. The V end was cut by 6 bases, the J end by 1 base, with 9 bases between. From germline, CDR1 is MDHEN and CDR2 SYDVKM. The entire variable domain, with the rest obtained from reference TRBV28 and TRBJ1-4, is as follows: DVKVTQSSRYLVKRTGEKVFLECVQDMDHENMFWYRQDPGLGLRLIYFSYDVKMKEKGDIPEGYSVSREKKERFSLILESASTNQTSMYLCASRDRRTNEKLFFGSGTQLSVL.

This clonotype was seen ten or more times. The rearrangement joins TRBV7-9 to TRBJ1-2; TRBD1 matches 7 bases. The CDR3 consists of 13 residues. Germline V CDR1 and CDR2: SEHNR, FQNEAQ (reference sequence). V lost 2 bases to trimming and J lost 8 bases; unmatched junction nucleotides: 5. This chain's CDR3 is CASSLTTGVGYTF. CDR3 nucleotides: TGTGCCAGCAGCTTAACAACAGGGGTGGGCTACACCTTC.

CDR3 bases: TGTGCCAGCAGCTTCGAAGCGACAGTCTCAAACATTCAGTACTTC. It is translated as CASSFEATVSNIQYF. V is TRBV7-2 and J is TRBJ2-4; D possibly corresponds to TRBD1 (5 bases). The CDR3 extends over 15 amino acids. Germline V gene lookup returns CDR1 SGHTA and CDR2 FQGNSA. The V and J ends lost 3 bases and 6 bases respectively, with 15 bases between them.

Ten or more counts support this clonotype. This chain links TRBV6-2 or TRBV6-3 with TRBJ2-1; weak D call: TRBD2 (6 bases). CDR1 MNHEY and CDR2 SVGEGT come from the germline V gene. This CDR3 comprises 14 residues. The V gene lost 9 bases and the J gene lost 5 bases, with 17 bases spanning the gap. The CDR3 spells CASWVGGEHNEQFF. The CDR3 nucleotides are TGTGCCAGTTGGGTCGGCGGGGAACACAATGAGCAGTTCTTC.

At least ten counts were recorded for this clonotype. V gene TRBV27 combines with J gene TRBJ1-2, with 8 bases identical to TRBD1. From germline, CDR1 is MNHEY and CDR2 SMNVEV (reference sequence). V gave up 4 bases and J gave up 0 bases; unmatched junction bases: 7. The CDR3 runs 16 residues. The DNA of the CDR3 is TGTGCCAGCAGTTCAACCGACAGGGGAGCTAACTATGGCTACACCTTC. This encodes CASSSTDRGANYGYTF.

The sample holds many counts of this clonotype. This rearrangement joins TRBV20-1 to TRBJ1-5; 7 bases are shared with TRBD1. This CDR3 contains 14 residues. The V and J ends lost 4 bases and 5 bases, in that order; junction bases with no gene match: 8. Germline CDR1 is DFQATT and CDR2 is SNEGSKA (reference sequence). CDR3 coding DNA: TGCAGTGCTATCGGGGGGACAGATGATCAGCCCCAGCATTTT. Protein: CSAIGGTDDQPQHF.

This clonotype was counted many times. The gene calls are TRBV4-3 and TRBJ2-3; 8 bases line up with TRBD2. The CDR3 runs to 19 residues. The V segment lost 3 bases and the J segment 4 bases; nucleotides outside the gene matches: 18. From germline, CDR1 is LGHNA and CDR2 YSLEER. CDR3 bases: TGCGCCAGCAGCCAGTCGGGCCCATCCGGCGGGGGGTTATCAGATACGCAGTATTTT. It encodes CASSQSGPSGGGLSDTQYF.

This clonotype was counted many times. The chain combines TRBV6-5 with TRBJ1-2; maybe TRBD1 (6 bases). Deletions cut 1 base from V and 3 bases from J, with 12 bases between. In germline, CDR1 is MNHEY, CDR2 SVGAGI. CDR3 length: 15 residues. The CDR3 nucleotides read TGTGCCAGCAGTTACTTTAAGGGACATTACTATGGCTACACCTTC. This encodes CASSYFKGHYYGYTF.

The chain couples TRBV20-1 to TRBJ2-5; 9 bases map to TRBD2. Losses at the gene ends were 6 bases for V and 7 bases for J; bases not matched to a gene: 12. Germline loops: CDR1 DFQATT, CDR2 SNEGSKA (reference sequence). This CDR3 comprises 14 residues. The CDR3: CSATGLAPPWTQYF. CDR3 bases: TGCAGTGCAACGGGACTAGCTCCTCCATGGACCCAGTACTTC.

This clonotype was seen repeatedly, ten times or more. V usage is TRBV6-5 and J usage is TRBJ1-5, with 8 bases fitting TRBD1. CDR3 length: 15 amino acids. The trim removed 6 bases at V and 2 bases at J, leaving 6 bases unmatched. Per the germline V gene, CDR1 is MNHEY and CDR2 is SVGAGI. The CDR3 protein is CASRKTGGGNQPQHF. In DNA, the CDR3 is TGTGCCAGCAGGAAAACAGGGGGTGGCAATCAGCCCCAGCATTTT.

This clonotype appeared many times. This chain links TRBV5-1 with TRBJ1-5; D gene uncertain. CDR3 length equals 16 residues. V was clipped by 0 bases and J by 2 bases, with 12 bases between them. Germline V lookup: CDR1 SGHRS, CDR2 YFSETQ. The DNA for the CDR3 is TGCGCCAGCAGCTTGGCTAAAACCCTTGGCAATCAGCCCCAGCATTTT. Translation: CASSLAKTLGNQPQHF.

This clonotype was observed many times. This chain connects TRBV9 to TRBJ1-1, with D unclear. V was pared by 0 bases and J by 6 bases, with 12 bases between. From germline, CDR1 is SGDLS and CDR2 YYNGEE. CDR3 size: 14 residues. The CDR3 spells CASSVDGQYPEAFF. As DNA, the CDR3 is TGTGCCAGCAGCGTAGATGGGCAGTACCCTGAAGCTTTCTTT. Filled out from reference TRBV9 and TRBJ1-1, the complete variable domain reads DSGVTQTPKHLITATGQRVTLRCSPRSGDLSVYWYQQSLDQGLQFLIQYYNGEERAKGNILERFSAQQFPDLHSELNLSSLELGDSALYFCASSVDGQYPEAFFGQGTRLTVV.

At least ten counts were recorded for this clonotype. This chain connects TRBV9 to TRBJ2-1, with 9 positions matching TRBD1. With 0 bases clipped from V and 8 bases from J, the junction kept 6 bases outside the gene matches. Per germline, CDR1 SGDLS and CDR2 YYNGEE. The length of the CDR3 is 15 residues. The CDR3 loop reads CASSVGGTGSHEQFF. CDR3 nucleotide sequence: TGTGCCAGCAGCGTAGGAGGGACAGGGTCCCATGAGCAGTTCTTC.

This clonotype showed up many times. A read error may account for a junction end that differs from germline. J is TRBJ2-7 and V is TRBV5-1, with D unresolved. Germline V lookup: CDR1 SGHRS, CDR2 YFSETQ. The CDR3 contains 13 residues. The CDR3 spells CASSLGAAESVAF. The CDR3 DNA sequence: TGCGCCAGCAGCTTGGGAGCTGCAGAGAGCGTAGCCTTC.